This is a list of T cell receptor beta chains from one sample in a study of control samples from healthy donors and cancer patients. The method was immunoSEQ multiplex PCR; TCRdb's version includes in-frame clones alone and lacks a portion of them. The data hold under 30,000 clones, with 65% to 90% observed a single time. Sequencing input: PBMCs. The receptors stem from an older woman with head and neck cancer. Each CDR3 is given with its conserved first and last residue. Fields, in order: V gene, clone size, D gene, J gene, CDR3 DNA, CDR3 protein. The D gene is left open where the match is weak. Clone size, where shown, is once, few, many, or a class for clones that have expanded.

TRBV5-6	few	NA	TRBJ1-1	TGTGCCAGCAGCTCCCTAGACAGTTCCTGGACTGAAGCTTTCTTT	CASSSLDSSWTEAFF
TRBV5-6	NA	NA	TRBJ1-4	TGTGCCAGCAGCTTAAGAGGGATCGAAAGTGAAAAACTGTTTTTT	CASSLRGIESEKLFF
TRBV6-2/TRBV6-3	once	NA	TRBJ2-5	TGTGCCAGCAGTTACAGGGGACGAGAGACCCAGTACTTC	CASSYRGRETQYF
TRBV7-9	NA	TRBD2	TRBJ2-7	TGTGCCACTACGACTAGCGGGGGGTTACCCTACGAGCAGTACTTC	CATTTSGGLPYEQYF
TRBV4-2	NA	NA	TRBJ1-4	TGTGCCAGCAGCCCTATCCCGGGGTTGGCTGATTGGTATTCGGAAAAACTGTTTTTT	CASSPIPGLADWYSEKLFF
TRBV6-4	once	NA	TRBJ2-1	TGTGCCAGCAGTGACTCAAGGTGGAGGGACTACAATGAGCAGTTCTTC	CASSDSRWRDYNEQFF
TRBV25-1	once	NA	TRBJ1-6	TGTGCCAGCAGTGAATCTCCCAGGATTTCACCCCTCCACTTT	CASSESPRISPLHF
TRBV9	NA	TRBD2	TRBJ2-3	TGTGCCAGCAGCGTAGGAGCGGGGGACACAGATACGCAGTATTTT	CASSVGAGDTDTQYF
TRBV7-8	NA	NA	TRBJ2-1	TGTGCCAGCAGCTTAGTGATTACCACCGGGGGTGAGCAGTTCTTC	CASSLVITTGGEQFF
TRBV9	once	NA	TRBJ2-3	TGTGCCAGCAGCCCTAGTGGAGCTGCCAGCACAGATACGCAGTATTTT	CASSPSGAASTDTQYF
TRBV9	NA	TRBD1	TRBJ2-1	TGTGCCAGCAGCGTAGATCAGGGGGCCTACAATGAGCAGTTCTTC	CASSVDQGAYNEQFF
TRBV5-3	NA	NA	TRBJ1-5	TGTGCCAGAAGCTTGGACTGGACAAAGTATAGCAATCAGCCCCAGCATTTT	CARSLDWTKYSNQPQHF
TRBV6-5	NA	NA	TRBJ2-5	TGTGCCAGCAGTTACCCGGGGGGCGGGGAGACCCAGTACTTC	CASSYPGGGETQYF
TRBV4-2	NA	TRBD2	TRBJ2-1	TGTGCCAGCAGCCAAGTACTAGCGGGAGGGGTTGAGCAGTTCTTC	CASSQVLAGGVEQFF
TRBV18	NA	NA	TRBJ2-3	TGTGCCAGCTCACCACAGGCAGGGAGGACAGATACGCAGTATTTT	CASSPQAGRTDTQYF
TRBV19	NA	NA	TRBJ1-3	TGTGCCAGTATAGGATGGGGAAACACCATATATTTT	CASIGWGNTIYF
TRBV4-2	NA	TRBD2	TRBJ2-5	TGTGCCAGCAGCCAAGTAACCGGGGGGGCCTTAGAGACCCAGTACTTC	CASSQVTGGALETQYF
TRBV5-6	NA	TRBD1	TRBJ2-5	TGTGCCAGCAGCTTGGGACAGGGGGCATTAGAGACCCAGTACTTC	CASSLGQGALETQYF
TRBV11-2	NA	NA	TRBJ2-2	TGTGCCGGATCACAGGGAACCGGGTACACCGGGGAGCTGTTTTTT	CAGSQGTGYTGELFF
TRBV19	NA	NA	TRBJ1-1	TGTGCCAGTAGTATCAATGTCTTCACTGAAGCTTTCTTT	CASSINVFTEAFF
TRBV19	few	NA	TRBJ1-2	TGTGCCAGTAGTTCCCAGGGTAGGATTGCCCGTTACACCTTC	CASSSQGRIARYTF
TRBV9	NA	NA	TRBJ1-4	TGTGCCAGCAGCGTTGGGGCTCGAACTAATGAAAAACTGTTTTTT	CASSVGARTNEKLFF
TRBV18	NA	TRBD1	TRBJ1-6	TGTGCCAGCTCACCACAGGGGGCTGAAGAACTATCTAATTCACCCCTCCACTTT	CASSPQGAEELSNSPLHF
TRBV30	NA	NA	TRBJ2-7	TGTGCCTGGAGTGTTGGGACGACGAACGAGCAGTACTTC	CAWSVGTTNEQYF
TRBV5-1	once	TRBD2	TRBJ2-7	TGCGCCAGCAGCCCGGGGGGGTTAGTCTACGAGCAGTACTTC	CASSPGGLVYEQYF
TRBV15	few	NA	TRBJ1-6	TGTGCCACCAGCGGGGCCTCCTATAATTCACCCCTCCACTTT	CATSGASYNSPLHF
TRBV6-2/TRBV6-3	NA	TRBD2	TRBJ2-1	TGTGCCAGCAGTTACTCGTGGACTACTAGCGGAAAAAATGAGCAGTTCTTC	CASSYSWTTSGKNEQFF
TRBV4-3	NA	TRBD2	TRBJ2-7	TGCGCCAGCAGCCATCAAGCGGGAGGGTCCTACGAGCAGTACTTC	CASSHQAGGSYEQYF
TRBV6-2/TRBV6-3	NA	TRBD1	TRBJ1-5	TGTGCCAGCAGTTACCCCCAGGGGGCGCGAGATCAGCCCCAGCATTTT	CASSYPQGARDQPQHF